This T cell receptor beta chain was retrieved from a study of blood T cell repertoires in COVID-19. Study-level background: T cells, B-cell-depleted T cells, or PBMCs provided the cDNA or gDNA that served as material.

This CDR3 contains 13 residues. V lost 5 bases, J lost 2 bases, and 9 bases lay in between. CDR1 MNHEY and CDR2 SVGEGT come from the germline V gene. Data came from immunoSEQ multiplex PCR; TCRdb stores just in-frame clones and leaves some out. The repertoire holds 45,000 to 55,000 clones, with 70% to 90% as singletons. This receptor was taken from a human donor in a cohort sampled during active COVID-19. The chain is built from TRBV6-2 or TRBV6-3 and TRBJ2-5, with no clear D. Material: peripheral blood. The CDR3 region is CASSGDSQETQYF. The CDR3 nucleotides are TGTGCCAGCAGTGGAGACTCTCAAGAGACCCAGTACTTC.